The 6 T cell receptor beta chains below were found in one sample sequenced in a study of T cells in Graves' hyperthyroidism and ophthalmopathy. There were TCR beta CDR3 regions amplified from RNA transcripts. First-round RT-PCR with HTBI primers amplified the TCR CDR3 region. One entry per CDR3 protein results from TCRdb running MiXCR on the multiplex PCR reads. The repertoire holds about 200,000 distinct CDR3 sequences, about 15% seen once, with roughly 50% in the top ten. The sample taken for sequencing was blood. These receptors all come from a woman aged 50 to 60 with Graves' hyperthyroidism.

Only a few counts were recorded for this clonotype. The rearrangement joins TRBV5-8 to TRBJ1-5; D unclear. Germline V gene sequence: CDR1 SGHTS, CDR2 YDEGEE. Trimming took off 4 bases at V and 3 bases at J, with 14 bases between the two ends. The CDR3 spans 15 residues. CDR3 sequence reads: CASSDMALSNQPQHF. In nucleotides, the CDR3 is TGTGCCAGCAGCGACATGGCCCTTTCCAATCAGCCCCAGCATTTT.

This clonotype has at least ten counts. The chain carries TRBV24-1 and TRBJ2-1; 8 bases line up with TRBD1. Germline V lookup: CDR1 KGHDR, CDR2 SFDVKD. The CDR3 runs 15 residues. After removal of 3 bases from V and 3 bases from J, the junction contained 3 bases not matched to a gene. CDR3 coding DNA: TGTGCCACCAGTGATCTAGGACAGGGCTACAATGAGCAGTTCTTC. Its protein is CATSDLGQGYNEQFF.

This clonotype occurred many times. The chain employs TRBV24-1 and TRBJ2-4, with TRBD1 identical over 7 bases. Trimming took 5 bases from V and 4 from J; bases not matched to a gene: 1. The germline CDR1 and CDR2 sequences are KGHDR and SFDVKD. This CDR3 has 13 residues. CDR3 nucleotides: TGTGCCACCAGTGCAGGGGGAAAAAACATTCAGTACTTC. Translation gives CATSAGGKNIQYF.

This clonotype appeared a single time. Since a much larger clone is just one base distant, this may be a read error. The chain joins TRBV29-1 to TRBJ2-3, with a tentative D call TRBD2 (6 bases). Germline values: CDR1 SQVTM, CDR2 ANQGSEA. The CDR3 sequence is 14 residues long. The CDR3 DNA reads as TGCAGCGTTGCCCAGGGACTCAGCACAGATACGCGGTATTTT. Its translation: CSVAQGLSTDTRYF.

Many counts were recorded for this clonotype. The CDR3 here is CASTDPGGASYEQYF. In DNA form, the CDR3 reads TGTGCCAGCACCGATCCGGGTGGGGCATCCTACGAGCAGTACTTC. The gene calls are TRBV28 and TRBJ2-7; tentatively, D is TRBD1 (5 bases). CDR1 is MDHEN, CDR2 SYDVKM, per germline. Trimming took off 7 bases at V and 1 base at J, with 17 bases between the two ends. CDR3 size: 15 residues.

This clonotype was observed a single time. The gene calls are TRBV2 and TRBJ2-1, with D perhaps matching TRBD1 (6 bases). The ends were cut back, 4 bases at V and 7 bases at J, with 11 bases in the middle. The CDR3 totals 13 residues. Germline V lookup: CDR1 SNHLY, CDR2 FYNNEI. The CDR3 loop reads CASSGVRGNEQFF. The CDR3 coding sequence is TGTGCCAGCAGTGGAGTCAGGGGTAATGAGCAGTTCTTC.